This T cell receptor beta chain is drawn from a study of CD8+ T cells in alopecia areata. Study findings and constraints: Although TCR sharing was seen in mice, sharing across patients was less clear, possibly for HLA-related reasons. Lesional tissue from the scalp (especially in alopecia totalis/universalis) showed higher clonality than normal scalp.

Documented treatment: oral pan-JAK inhibitor, 5-10 mg twice daily. Isolated RNA was reverse transcribed into cDNA used as the sequencing template. The repertoire was sequenced with immunoSEQ multiplex PCR; TCRdb's copy has only in-frame clones and lacks some. The sample includes about 190,000 clones, roughly 60% of them seen just once. With respect to this clone: Its antigen is undetermined.

Material: CD4+ T cells sorted from blood, obtained at week 24, from a patient treated with tofacitinib. The origin of this receptor is a human donor with alopecia areata.

The CDR3 region is CASNRGETYNEQFF. The CDR3, as DNA: TGCGCCAGCAACCGGGGGGAGACCTACAATGAGCAGTTCTTC. This chain connects TRBV10-2 to TRBJ2-1; 7 positions match TRBD2. This CDR3 is 14 amino acids long. Germline V gene sequence: CDR1 WSHSY, CDR2 SAAADI. Unmatched junction bases numbered 5, after V lost 7 bases and J lost 2 bases.